Presented here are 18 T cell receptor beta chains from one specimen sequenced in a study of T-cell reconstitution after alpha-beta-depleted transplantation in children. TCRbeta library preparation incorporated unique molecular identifiers. One entry per CDR3 protein, called by TCRdb with MiXCR from the PCR reads. The sample shows 700,000 to 950,000 distinct CDR3 sequences, 15% to 20% of them seen only once. The sequenced sample was PBMCs, mostly from graft donor cells, obtained 360 days after TCRalphabeta/CD19-depleted stem cell transplant. The receptors stem from a male patient between 5 and 17 years old who had a stem cell transplant for acute lymphoblastic leukemia, so the T cells may come from the graft donor.

This clonotype has only a few counts. The V and J genes are TRBV16 and TRBJ1-2; 7 bases are shared with TRBD1. CDR1 and CDR2 from the germline V gene are KGHSY and FQNENV. The CDR3 has 17 residues. V dropped 8 bases and J dropped 1; count of bases not matched to a gene: 16. DNA of the CDR3: TGTGCCAGCGTGAAATGGGACAGCCCCAGATTTAACTATGGCTACACCTTC. Encoded protein: CASVKWDSPRFNYGYTF.

This clonotype was counted between two and nine times. The chain joins TRBV7-9 to TRBJ2-1, with 12 bases fitting TRBD2. Per germline, CDR1 SEHNR and CDR2 FQNEAQ (reference sequence). The CDR3 totals 16 residues. V trimming: 1 base; J trimming: 6 bases; junction bases outside the gene matches: 4. The CDR3 bases are TGTGCCAGCAGCTTAGTGGTGGGACTAGCGGGCAATGAGCAGTTCTTC. Encoded protein: CASSLVVGLAGNEQFF.

This clonotype appeared a few times. The CDR3 sequence is CASSPRAGIDEQFF. The CDR3 DNA sequence: TGCGCCAGCAGCCCTCGTGCGGGGATCGATGAGCAGTTCTTC. The chain combines TRBV5-1 with TRBJ2-1; tentatively, D is TRBD2 (6 bases). CDR1 SGHRS and CDR2 YFSETQ come from the germline V gene. Trimming removed 4 bases from V and 8 bases from J, with 16 bases in between. The CDR3 totals 14 residues.

This clonotype was detected a few times. This chain links TRBV24-1 with TRBJ1-2; 12 bases align to TRBD1. Germline loops: CDR1 KGHDR, CDR2 SFDVKD. The CDR3 runs to 16 residues. Germline trimming cut 3 bases from V and 5 bases from J; bases unmatched to any gene: 6. The CDR3 DNA reads TGTGCCACCAGTGATCGGGGGACAGGGGGCGCGTATGGCTACACCTTC. Translation: CATSDRGTGGAYGYTF.

The genes are TRBV29-1 and TRBJ2-7; D unresolved. Deletions cut 3 bases from V and 2 bases from J, with 11 bases between. Germline lookup yields CDR1 SQVTM and CDR2 ANQGSEA. The CDR3 runs 13 residues. The CDR3 sequence is CSVDVISTYEQYF. CDR3 nucleotides: TGCAGCGTTGACGTTATCAGCACCTACGAGCAGTACTTC.

This chain links TRBV4-1 with TRBJ2-7; D remains ambiguous. Trimming took 2 bases from V and 7 from J, leaving 9 bases between them. The CDR3 runs to 12 residues. Germline V gene sequence: CDR1 MGHRA, CDR2 YSYEKL. In DNA form, the CDR3 reads TGCGCCAGCAGCCAAATGGGCTCGGAGCAGTACTTC. It codes for CASSQMGSEQYF.

This clonotype was picked up many times. The CDR3 DNA reads TGTGCCAGCAGTGGGGACGGGCCCTACGAGCAGTACTTC. This codes for CASSGDGPYEQYF. The chain employs TRBV12-3 or TRBV12-4 and TRBJ2-7; D possibly uses TRBD1 or TRBD2 (5 bases each). The CDR3 has 13 amino acids. The V gene lost 5 bases and the J gene lost 2 bases, with 10 bases spanning the gap.

CDR3 residues: CASAGQVMGGYTF. CDR3 nucleotide sequence: TGTGCCAGCGCGGGACAGGTGATGGGTGGCTACACCTTC. V is TRBV25-1 and J is TRBJ1-2, with 8 bases identical to TRBD1. V gave up 8 bases and J gave up 7 bases; unmatched junction bases: 9. The CDR3 covers 13 residues. Germline values: CDR1 MGHDK, CDR2 SYGVNS.

This clonotype was counted only a few times. The V and J genes are TRBV29-1 and TRBJ2-1; TRBD2 is a possible D gene (7 bases). Germline loops: CDR1 SQVTM, CDR2 ANQGSEA. This CDR3 spans 14 amino acids. V was cut by 4 bases and J by 4 bases, with 14 bases left in between. CDR3 sequence reads: CSVVGGARYNEQFF. The CDR3, as DNA: TGCAGCGTTGTGGGGGGGGCACGATACAATGAGCAGTTCTTC.

In this sample, this clonotype turned up a few times. This CDR3 is CASSQEAGVLYEQYF. CDR3 DNA sequence: TGTGCCAGCAGCCAAGAAGCGGGAGTTTTGTACGAGCAGTACTTC. The chain links TRBV4-2 to TRBJ2-7; 8 nucleotides agree with TRBD2. Germline CDR1 and CDR2: LGHNA and YNFKEQ. The CDR3 length is 15 residues. Germline trimming cut 0 bases from V and 4 bases from J; bases unmatched to any gene: 5.

This clonotype was detected ten times or more. This chain joins TRBV7-9 and TRBJ2-7; a weak D match, TRBD1 (6 bases). There are 13 residues in the CDR3. The V and J ends lost 5 bases and 2 bases respectively, with 10 bases between them. The germline V gene encodes CDR1 SEHNR and CDR2 FQNEAQ (reference sequence). The CDR3 spells CASSQTGPYEQYF. CDR3 coding DNA: TGTGCCAGCAGCCAGACAGGTCCCTACGAGCAGTACTTC.

This clonotype was counted a few times. J is TRBJ2-5 and V is TRBV3-1; 8 nucleotides match TRBD2. The CDR3 loop spans 16 amino acids. Germline trimming cut 6 bases from V and 1 base from J; bases unmatched to any gene: 10. Germline V lookup: CDR1 LGHDT, CDR2 YNNKEL (reference sequence). CDR3 protein: CASRNRLAPLQETQYF. The CDR3 DNA is TGTGCCAGCAGGAACAGACTAGCGCCCCTCCAAGAGACCCAGTACTTC.

The chain uses TRBV20-1 and TRBJ2-3, with TRBD1 matching 9 bases. Germline CDR1 reads DFQATT; CDR2 reads SNEGSKA (reference sequence). The V segment lost 3 bases and the J segment 2 bases; nucleotides outside the gene matches: 9. The CDR3 is made up of 16 amino acids. The CDR3 sequence: CSASNRDRVPTDTQYF. The CDR3 region has the DNA TGCAGTGCTAGTAACCGGGACAGGGTGCCCACAGATACGCAGTATTTT.

The rearrangement links TRBV24-1 to TRBJ2-1, with 7 bases identical to TRBD2. The CDR3 has 11 residues. V lost 6 bases and J lost 10; bases outside the gene matches: 2. Germline CDR1 KGHDR, CDR2 SFDVKD. The CDR3 reads CATSLGGEQFF. CDR3 nucleotide sequence: TGTGCCACCAGTCTGGGGGGGGAGCAGTTCTTC.

CDR3 region: CASSPRPGNYNEQFF. CDR3 nucleotides: TGTGCCAGCAGCCCGCGGCCGGGTAACTACAATGAGCAGTTCTTC. This chain links TRBV7-2 with TRBJ2-1, with D unclear. The CDR3 covers 15 residues. Germline loops: CDR1 SGHTA, CDR2 FQGNSA. Deletions cut 5 bases from V and 3 bases from J, with 14 bases between.

This clonotype came up a few times. V usage is TRBV6-1 and J usage is TRBJ2-3; 11 bases map to TRBD2. The CDR3 totals 15 residues. Looked up from germline, CDR1 is MNHNS and CDR2 is SASEGT. V dropped 5 bases and J dropped 2; count of bases not matched to a gene: 3. The CDR3 bases are TGTGCCAGCAGTCTTAGCGGGAGGGTCACAGATACGCAGTATTTT. Protein: CASSLSGRVTDTQYF.

At least ten counts were recorded for this clonotype. The chain uses TRBV9 and TRBJ1-1, with D unresolved. V was pared by 2 bases and J by 1 base, with 9 bases between. The germline V gene encodes CDR1 SGDLS and CDR2 YYNGEE. The CDR3 loop spans 14 amino acids. The CDR3 is CASSVRGKNTEAFF. The CDR3 DNA reads TGTGCCAGCAGCGTCCGGGGAAAGAACACTGAAGCTTTCTTT.

This clonotype has more than one count but fewer than ten. V is TRBV5-1 and J is TRBJ2-1, with D tentatively TRBD1 (6 bases). Trimming took off 2 bases at V and 2 bases at J, with 17 bases between the two ends. Germline V gene data show CDR1 as SGHRS and CDR2 as YFSETQ. This CDR3 has 17 residues. CDR3 DNA: TGCGCCAGCAGCTTTCGGCTGGGGACAACCCCCTACAATGAGCAGTTCTTC. It codes for CASSFRLGTTPYNEQFF. The complete variable domain, with remaining parts taken from reference TRBV5-1 and TRBJ2-1, reads KAGVTQTPRYLIKTRGQQVTLSCSPISGHRSVSWYQQTPGQGLQFLFEYFSETQRNKGNFPGRFSGRQFSNSRSEMNVSTLELGDSALYLCASSFRLGTTPYNEQFFGPGTRLTVL.